The present T cell receptor (beta chain) was sequenced within a study of shared clonotypes between healthy human individuals. Overall study context: Contributing individuals were two females and three males aged 18 to 49.

Trimming took 5 bases from V and 2 from J, leaving 5 bases between them. This CDR3 contains 12 residues. Germline V gene sequence: CDR1 MDHEN, CDR2 SYDVKM. As regards this clone: Other nucleotide sequences from this sample produce the same CDR3.

In unsorted samples, genomic DNA was obtained using 75 million to 90 million PBMCs. Ten immunoSEQ deep assay plates were used to sequence unsorted PBMC DNA. In the authors' methods: Quality scores were absent from the junction-only immunoSEQ sequences, so filtering differed. Clones were read by immunoSEQ multiplex PCR, and TCRdb kept only the in-frame ones, dropping some. The D gene and trimming were derived from the DNA, and the V and J assignments and clone size from that table. Altogether hundreds of thousands of clones are present, 79% being singletons, with the ten largest covering around 13%. Sequences were obtained from PBMCs. The clonotype was recovered from a woman aged 40 to 55 in good health. Some clones in this sample may be carry-over from other donors' samples. The chain combines TRBV28 with TRBJ2-3; no reliable D call. The CDR3 coding sequence is TGTGCCAGCAGTCCTCCCACAGATACGCAGTATTTT. This codes for CASSPPTDTQYF.